This TCR beta chain stems from a study of blood T cell repertoires in COVID-19. Germline CDR1 reads SNHLY; CDR2 reads FYNNEI. This CDR3 has 16 residues. V was shortened by 4 bases and J by 8 bases, with 22 bases between the two germline ends. Produced via immunoSEQ multiplex PCR; TCRdb's table is partial and in-frame only. This table has under 550,000 clones, around nine tenths appearing once. V gene TRBV2 combines with J gene TRBJ2-3; a possible D gene is TRBD2 (5 bases). The sequenced material came from peripheral blood. The receptor was derived from a young man with COVID-19, enrolled during active disease. Written as DNA, the CDR3 is TGTGCCAGCAGTGGAGGGTCTGACGGCTCCCATGGTACGCAGTATTTT. This gives the protein CASSGGSDGSHGTQYF.